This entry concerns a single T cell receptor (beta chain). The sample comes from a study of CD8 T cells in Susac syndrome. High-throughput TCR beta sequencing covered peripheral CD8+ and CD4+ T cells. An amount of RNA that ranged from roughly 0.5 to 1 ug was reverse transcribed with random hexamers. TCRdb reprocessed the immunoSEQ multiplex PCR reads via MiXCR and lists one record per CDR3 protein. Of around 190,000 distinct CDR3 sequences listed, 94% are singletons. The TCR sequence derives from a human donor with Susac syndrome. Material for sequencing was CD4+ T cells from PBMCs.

CDR3 residues: CATSDGLGGAGRETQYF. The CDR3, as DNA: TGTGCCACCAGTGATGGGCTCGGGGGGGCAGGTCGAGAGACCCAGTACTTC. The J gene is TRBJ2-5, the V gene TRBV24-1; 8 nucleotides agree with TRBD2. CDR3 size: 17 residues. V lost 3 bases and J lost 4; bases outside the gene matches: 12. Germline CDR1 reads KGHDR; CDR2 reads SFDVKD.